This T cell receptor beta chain was profiled in a study of T cells in Graves' hyperthyroidism and ophthalmopathy. Study findings and constraints: Model predictions of ophthalmopathy came a median around 6.5 months before onset. Among clonotypes expanded in thyroid above 0.001, most were also found in blood.

What was amplified from RNA transcripts were TCR beta CDR3 regions. An initial round of RT-PCR targeting the TCR CDR3 relied on the HTBI primer set. A single record per CDR3 protein comes from TCRdb applying MiXCR to the multiplex PCR reads. This table has around 390,000 distinct CDR3 sequences, 14% appearing once. This clonotype occurred many times. Its specificity is unknown. The CDR3 is 17 residues long. V lost 3 bases, J lost 3 bases, and 12 bases stayed unmatched. Germline CDR1 is SQVTM and CDR2 is ANQGSEA. The sequencing input was blood. The TCR was taken from a woman in her twenties or thirties with Graves' ophthalmopathy. V and J are TRBV29-1 and TRBJ2-1; 9 positions match TRBD2. The CDR3 here is CSVESFGGTSIYNEQFF. The CDR3 DNA reads TGCAGCGTTGAGTCCTTCGGCGGGACTAGCATCTACAATGAGCAGTTCTTC.